This T cell receptor beta chain emerged from a study of blood T cell repertoires in COVID-19. Study overall: From T cells, B-cell-depleted T cells, or PBMCs came the material, which was cDNA or gDNA.

The germline CDR1 and CDR2 sequences are SGHAT and FQNNGV. This CDR3 is 13 amino acids long. V lost 1 base and J lost 6, with 10 bases in between. Generated by immunoSEQ multiplex PCR, the TCRdb table keeps only in-frame clones and is missing some. The sample includes tens of thousands of clones, approximately 78% seen only once; the top ten take over 8.5%. The chain couples TRBV11-2 to TRBJ2-7, with D uncertain. The sequencing input was peripheral blood. The sequence was collected from a human donor in a cohort sampled during active COVID-19. The CDR3 loop is CASSLASSSEQYF. The CDR3 region has the DNA TGTGCCAGCAGCTTAGCTAGTTCGAGCGAGCAGTACTTC.